This T cell receptor beta chain was recorded in a study of blood T cells in healthy people across ages. Donors were systemically healthy Caucasian individuals from Russia aged roughly 6 to 95 years. Study-level points and caveats: Samples with more naive T cells showed higher observed beta diversity. In older individuals, TCR beta diversity per million T cells was lower, falling roughly linearly with age. No one knew whether donors had CMV, which possibly confounded expanded clonotype changes.

Using a J-beta primer mix together with a sample-barcoded 5' primer, a second PCR was run for about 6 to 12 cycles. TCRdb re-called the 5' RACE reads with MiXCR, one entry per CDR3 protein. The sample has about 640,000 distinct CDR3 sequences, 58% seen once; the top ten hold 30% to 45%. This CDR3 has 16 amino acids. Germline CDR1 reads ENHRY; CDR2 reads SYGVKD. After removal of 0 bases from V and 4 bases from J, the junction contained 6 bases not matched to a gene. This clonotype has a handful of counts. The antigen is unknown. The chain uses TRBV10-3 and TRBJ2-5; 9 bases align to TRBD1. The clonotype was recovered from a man aged 60 to 75 in good health. The sequencing sample was made of blood. Here the CDR3 reads CAISESEQGARETQYF. CDR3 nucleotides: TGTGCCATCAGTGAGTCTGAACAGGGGGCTCGAGAGACCCAGTACTTC.